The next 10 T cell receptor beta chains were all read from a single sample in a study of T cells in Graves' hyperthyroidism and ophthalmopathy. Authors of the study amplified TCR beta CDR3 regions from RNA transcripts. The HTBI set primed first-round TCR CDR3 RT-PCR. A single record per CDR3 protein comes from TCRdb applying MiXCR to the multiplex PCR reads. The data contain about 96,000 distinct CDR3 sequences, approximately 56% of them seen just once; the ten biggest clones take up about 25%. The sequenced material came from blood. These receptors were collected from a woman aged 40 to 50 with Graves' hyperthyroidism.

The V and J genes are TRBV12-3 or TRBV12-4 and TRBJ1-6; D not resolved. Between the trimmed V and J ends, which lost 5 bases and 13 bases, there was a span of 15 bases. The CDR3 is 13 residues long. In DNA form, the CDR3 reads TGTGCCAGCAGTCCGCGACTTGGAACGCCCCTCCACTTT. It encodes CASSPRLGTPLHF.

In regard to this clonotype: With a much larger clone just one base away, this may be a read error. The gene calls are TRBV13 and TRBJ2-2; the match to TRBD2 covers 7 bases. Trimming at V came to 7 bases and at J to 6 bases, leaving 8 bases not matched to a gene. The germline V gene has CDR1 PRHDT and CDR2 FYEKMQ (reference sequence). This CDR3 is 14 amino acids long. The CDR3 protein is CASKLARLAGELFF. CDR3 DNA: TGTGCCAGCAAACTAGCGAGACTGGCCGGGGAGCTGTTTTTT.

The CDR3 nucleotides are TGTGCCAGCAGCTTAGTTACTAGCGGGAACGAGCAGTACTTC. This encodes CASSLVTSGNEQYF. The V call is TRBV7-2, the J call TRBJ2-7, with 10 bases that match TRBD2. V lost 1 base to trimming and J lost 5 bases; unmatched junction nucleotides: 2. CDR3 length equals 14 residues. CDR1 and CDR2 (germline): SGHTA, FQGNSA.

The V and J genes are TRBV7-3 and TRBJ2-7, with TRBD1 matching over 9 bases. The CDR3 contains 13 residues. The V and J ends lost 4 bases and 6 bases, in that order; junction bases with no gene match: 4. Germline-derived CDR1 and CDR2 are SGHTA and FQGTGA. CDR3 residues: CASSSGTGTEQYF. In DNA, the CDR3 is TGTGCCAGCAGCTCCGGGACAGGGACCGAGCAGTACTTC.

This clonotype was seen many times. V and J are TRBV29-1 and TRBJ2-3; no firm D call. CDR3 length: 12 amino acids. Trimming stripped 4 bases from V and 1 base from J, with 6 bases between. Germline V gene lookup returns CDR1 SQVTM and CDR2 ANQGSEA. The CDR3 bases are TGCAGCGTTGTCGCGGGCACAGATACGCAGTATTTT. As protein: CSVVAGTDTQYF.

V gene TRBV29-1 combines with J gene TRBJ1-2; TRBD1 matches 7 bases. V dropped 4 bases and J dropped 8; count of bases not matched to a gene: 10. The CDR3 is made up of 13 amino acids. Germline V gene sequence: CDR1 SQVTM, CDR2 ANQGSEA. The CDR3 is CSVARQGLGGYTF. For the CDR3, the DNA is TGCAGCGTTGCTAGACAGGGCTTAGGAGGCTACACCTTC.

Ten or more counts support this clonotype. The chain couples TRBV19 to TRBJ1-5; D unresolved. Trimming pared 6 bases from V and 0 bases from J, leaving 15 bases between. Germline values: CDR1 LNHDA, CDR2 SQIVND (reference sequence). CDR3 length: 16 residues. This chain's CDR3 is CASRHKGRNSNQPQHF. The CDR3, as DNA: TGTGCCAGTAGACACAAAGGACGGAATAGCAATCAGCCCCAGCATTTT.

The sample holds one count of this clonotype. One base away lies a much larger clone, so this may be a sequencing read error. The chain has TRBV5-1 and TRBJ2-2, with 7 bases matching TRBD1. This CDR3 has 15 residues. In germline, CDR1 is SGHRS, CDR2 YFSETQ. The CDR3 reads CASSHGTVNTGELVF. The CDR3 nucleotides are TGCGCCAGCAGCCACGGGACAGTGAACACCGGGGAGCTGGTTTTT.

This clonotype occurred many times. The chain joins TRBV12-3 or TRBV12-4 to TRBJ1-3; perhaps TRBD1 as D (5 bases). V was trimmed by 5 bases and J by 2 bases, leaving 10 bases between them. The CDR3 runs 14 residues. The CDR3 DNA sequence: TGTGCCAGCAGTCGGGACGGCGCTGGAAACACCATATATTTT. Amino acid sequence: CASSRDGAGNTIYF.

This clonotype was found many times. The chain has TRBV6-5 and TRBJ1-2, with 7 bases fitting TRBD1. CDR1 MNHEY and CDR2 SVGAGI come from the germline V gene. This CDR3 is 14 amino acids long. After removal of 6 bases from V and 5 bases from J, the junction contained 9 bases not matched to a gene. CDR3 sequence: CASSQMGQSYGYTF. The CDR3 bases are TGTGCCAGCAGCCAAATGGGACAGTCGTATGGCTACACCTTC.